These 26 T cell receptor beta chains share one sample of origin, sequenced in a study of T cell repertoires in cytomegalovirus infection. One entry per CDR3 protein results from TCRdb running MiXCR on the reads. The sample carries 160,000 or so distinct CDR3 sequences, 15% to 20% recorded once. Sequenced: CD8+ T cells from PBMCs. These receptors all come from a human donor in good health (CMV status not recorded). Some clones in this sample may be carry-over from other donors' samples.

V usage is TRBV28 and J usage is TRBJ1-2; D might be TRBD1 (5 bases). The V gene's germline CDR1 is MDHEN and CDR2 SYDVKM. The CDR3 is made up of 14 amino acids. V was clipped by 4 bases and J by 7 bases, with 16 bases between them. Here the CDR3 DNA reads TGTGCCAGCAGTTCACCCGGGACTAGAGGTGGCTACACCTTC. Translation gives CASSSPGTRGGYTF.

The V call is TRBV6-2 or TRBV6-3, the J call TRBJ2-1; D not resolved. The CDR3 runs to 12 residues. Germline loops: CDR1 MNHEY, CDR2 SVGEGT. The V and J ends lost 1 base and 8 bases respectively, with 6 bases between them. CDR3 in amino acids: CASSYLQYEQFF. Written as DNA, the CDR3 is TGTGCCAGCAGTTACTTGCAGTATGAGCAGTTCTTC.

This clonotype was found a few times. This chain connects TRBV7-8 to TRBJ1-1; D gene uncertain. The CDR3 has 15 amino acids. V lost 1 base and J 1 base, leaving 10 bases between the germline ends. CDR1 is SGHVS and CDR2 is FQNEAQ in the germline V gene. As DNA, the CDR3 is TGTGCCAGCAGCTTAGACGGGGTAGGGAACACTGAAGCTTTCTTT. It is translated as CASSLDGVGNTEAFF. Using reference TRBV7-8 and TRBJ1-1 for the parts outside the CDR3, the full variable domain is GAGVSQSPRYKVAKRGQDVALRCDPISGHVSLFWYQQALGQGPEFLTYFQNEAQLDKSGLPSDRFFAERPEGSVSTLKIQRTQQEDSAVYLCASSLDGVGNTEAFFGQGTRLTVV.

The chain employs TRBV10-3 and TRBJ2-7; the D gene could be TRBD1 or TRBD2 (5 bases each). In germline, CDR1 is ENHRY, CDR2 SYGVKD. The CDR3 length is 14 residues. Between the trimmed V and J ends, which lost 0 bases and 5 bases, there was a span of 11 bases. CDR3 sequence (DNA): TGTGCCATCAGTGAGTCGATGGGGACCAACGAGCAGTACTTC. It specifies CAISESMGTNEQYF.

Concerning this clonotype itself: This may stem from a read error, because a much larger clone lies one nucleotide away. The V and J genes are TRBV5-5 and TRBJ2-7, with TRBD2 matching 11 bases. In germline, CDR1 is SGHKS, CDR2 YYEKEE (reference sequence). CDR3 size: 14 residues. V was clipped by 2 bases and J by 3 bases; unmatched bases: 1. CDR3 DNA: TGTGCCAGCAGCTTACTAGCGGGAGTCTACGAGCAGTACTTC. This translates into CASSLLAGVYEQYF.

V gene TRBV7-9 combines with J gene TRBJ1-1, with D possibly TRBD1 on 6 matching bases. The CDR3 length is 15 residues. V was pared by 2 bases and J by 5 bases, with 15 bases between. Germline loops: CDR1 SEHNR, CDR2 FQNEAQ (reference sequence). The CDR3 loop reads CASSLPYGGNTEAFF. The CDR3 DNA reads as TGTGCCAGCAGCTTACCGTACGGGGGCAATACTGAAGCTTTCTTT.

This clonotype was observed a handful of times. The rearrangement links TRBV10-2 to TRBJ2-1, with 12 bases lining up with TRBD2. CDR3 length equals 14 residues. CDR1 is WSHSY and CDR2 is SAAADI in the germline V gene. Unmatched junction bases numbered 3, after V lost 7 bases and J lost 5 bases. The CDR3 region has the DNA TGCGCCAGCACAACTAGCGGGGGGCACAATGAGCAGTTCTTC. Residues: CASTTSGGHNEQFF.

This clonotype was seen a handful of times. The V gene is TRBV2, the J gene TRBJ2-3; tentative D call: TRBD1 (6 bases). CDR1 and CDR2 from the germline V gene are SNHLY and FYNNEI. Trimming pared 3 bases from V and 1 base from J, leaving 11 bases between. There are 15 residues in the CDR3. CDR3 bases: TGTGCCAGCAGTGACTCCCCAGGGGGCACAGATACGCAGTATTTT. Its protein product is CASSDSPGGTDTQYF.

The V gene is TRBV7-3, the J gene TRBJ2-3; 8 nucleotides line up with TRBD1. The length of the CDR3 is 20 residues. Trimming cost V 1 base and J 2 bases; bases outside gene matches: 17. Germline V gives CDR1 SGHTA, CDR2 FQGTGA. The CDR3 coding sequence is TGTGCCAGCAGCTTAAAAGGGACAGGAGTCCGGGGGATATCCACAGATACGCAGTATTTT. It is translated as CASSLKGTGVRGISTDTQYF.

This clonotype was counted between two and nine times. The V and J genes are TRBV20-1 and TRBJ1-2; 7 bases agree with TRBD1. The CDR3 has 15 residues. Germline V gives CDR1 DFQATT, CDR2 SNEGSKA (reference sequence). Trimming took 6 bases from V and 5 from J; bases not matched to a gene: 15. The CDR3: CSALPDRDSGYGYTF. CDR3 DNA: TGCAGTGCCTTACCCGACAGGGATTCGGGTTATGGCTACACCTTC.

This chain connects TRBV12-3 or TRBV12-4 to TRBJ1-4; no clear D. The CDR3 sequence is 15 residues long. The V gene lost 6 bases and the J gene lost 0 bases, with 11 bases spanning the gap. In DNA, the CDR3 is TGTGCCAGCAGGCCAAACAGCACAACTAATGAAAAACTGTTTTTT. This codes for CASRPNSTTNEKLFF.

This rearrangement joins TRBV12-3 or TRBV12-4 to TRBJ2-1; no definite D call. The CDR3 runs 12 residues. The V end lost 8 bases, the J end lost 7 bases, and 12 bases lay between the germline ends. The DNA for the CDR3 is TGTGCCAGCTCCTCGAGTAGTAATGAGCAGTTCTTC. This translates into CASSSSSNEQFF.

The chain joins TRBV5-4 to TRBJ2-7; 7 nucleotides match TRBD1. The J segment lost 2 bases and the V segment lost 4 bases, leaving 6 bases of the junction unmatched. The germline gives CDR1 SGHNT, CDR2 YYREEE (reference sequence). The CDR3 is 14 residues long. CDR3 in DNA: TGTGCCAGCAGCACCCGGGACAGACCCTACGAGCAGTACTTC. Translation gives CASSTRDRPYEQYF.

The chain carries TRBV6-2 or TRBV6-3 and TRBJ2-5, with D possibly TRBD2 on 6 matching bases. With 6 bases removed from V and 5 bases from J, the gap between germline ends came to 25 bases. This CDR3 spans 17 amino acids. Germline CDR1 reads MNHEY; CDR2 reads SVGEGT. The DNA of the CDR3 is TGTGCCAGCAGCCGGGGACTCCCGGACCCGAGGGACGAGACCCAGTACTTC. Residues: CASSRGLPDPRDETQYF.

This clonotype was detected ten times or more. The rearrangement joins TRBV6-5 to TRBJ2-5, with D perhaps assigned TRBD1 or TRBD2 (5 bases each). V gave up 6 bases and J gave up 3 bases, with 17 bases separating them. Germline V lookup: CDR1 MNHEY, CDR2 SVGAGI. The CDR3 is 15 residues long. CDR3 amino acids: CASSELGELEETQYF. CDR3 nucleotide sequence: TGTGCCAGCAGCGAGCTAGGGGAGCTCGAAGAGACCCAGTACTTC.

The CDR3 bases are TGCAGCGTTGAAGCTTTAAGGGAAGAGACCCAGTACTTC. Protein: CSVEALREETQYF. This chain links TRBV29-1 with TRBJ2-5; D is undetermined. Trimming took 1 base from V and 3 from J, leaving 9 bases between them. The CDR3 has 13 amino acids. Germline CDR1 reads SQVTM; CDR2 reads ANQGSEA.

This chain connects TRBV2 to TRBJ2-1; 9 bases line up with TRBD2. The CDR3 consists of 14 residues. V lost 11 bases to trimming and J lost 8 bases; unmatched junction nucleotides: 13. In germline, CDR1 is SNHLY, CDR2 FYNNEI. CDR3 region: CAGSGSLRGDEQFF. The CDR3 nucleotides read TGTGCCGGTAGCGGGAGCCTGAGGGGGGATGAGCAGTTCTTC.

This clonotype was recorded a few times. The chain employs TRBV6-2 or TRBV6-3 and TRBJ2-2; D gene unclear. In germline, CDR1 is MNHEY, CDR2 SVGEGT. The CDR3 is 14 amino acids. The V end was cut by 6 bases, the J end by 1 base, with 9 bases between. The CDR3 loop reads CASSSFVNTGELFF. For the CDR3, the DNA is TGTGCCAGCAGCTCGTTTGTGAACACCGGGGAGCTGTTTTTT.

This chain uses TRBV6-5 with TRBJ2-2; D may match TRBD1 or TRBD2 (5 bases each). The CDR3 has 15 residues. Trimming shortened V by 4 bases and J by 3 bases, and 12 bases separated the two germline ends. Germline lookup yields CDR1 MNHEY and CDR2 SVGAGI. CDR3 sequence reads: CASSFRDGYTGELFF. DNA of the CDR3: TGTGCCAGCAGTTTTCGGGACGGGTACACCGGGGAGCTGTTTTTT.

This clonotype was detected only a few times. The J gene is TRBJ1-1, the V gene TRBV19, with no clear D. This CDR3 has 12 amino acids. The V end was cut by 5 bases, the J end by 1 base, with 5 bases between. Germline CDR1 reads LNHDA; CDR2 reads SQIVND (reference sequence). In DNA form, the CDR3 reads TGTGCCAGTAGTCCCTGGAACACTGAAGCTTTCTTT. It is translated as CASSPWNTEAFF.

This chain uses TRBV28 with TRBJ1-1; D is ambiguous. V gave up 5 bases and J gave up 8 bases, with 9 bases separating them. Germline V gives CDR1 MDHEN, CDR2 SYDVKM. The CDR3 has 11 amino acids. CDR3 DNA: TGTGCCAGCAGTGGGCTGTACGAAGCTTTCTTT. Translated: CASSGLYEAFF.

V gene TRBV7-9 combines with J gene TRBJ1-2, with 7 bases matching TRBD1. Trimming took 5 bases from V and 4 from J; bases not matched to a gene: 7. The CDR3 is 14 residues long. Germline assignment: CDR1 SEHNR and CDR2 FQNEAQ (reference sequence). The CDR3 DNA reads as TGTGCCAGCAGCAACGACAGGGATGGCTATGGCTACACCTTC. It specifies CASSNDRDGYGYTF.

The chain recombines TRBV7-6 with TRBJ1-1; D ambiguous. The CDR3 covers 14 residues. Trimming took 0 bases from V and 4 from J, leaving 9 bases between them. The germline V gene encodes CDR1 SGHVS and CDR2 FNYEAQ. The CDR3 spells CASSLAGSSTEAFF. The CDR3 bases are TGTGCCAGCAGCTTAGCGGGGAGTAGCACTGAAGCTTTCTTT.

This sequence joins TRBV11-2 and TRBJ2-1, with TRBD2 matching 12 bases. The CDR3 is made up of 16 amino acids. Losses at the gene ends were 4 bases for V and 7 bases for J; bases not matched to a gene: 8. Germline CDR1 reads SGHAT; CDR2 reads FQNNGV. Here the CDR3 reads CASSSRLAGVENEQFF. The CDR3 DNA is TGTGCCAGCAGCTCTAGACTAGCGGGAGTGGAGAATGAGCAGTTCTTC.

This clonotype was observed a handful of times. This sequence joins TRBV6-5 and TRBJ2-7; TRBD2 matches 9 bases. The CDR3 sequence is 14 residues long. V was pared by 10 bases and J by 1 base, with 8 bases of the junction left unmatched. The V gene's germline CDR1 is MNHEY and CDR2 SVGAGI. CDR3 bases: TGTGCCACTTCAAGACTAGCGGAGTCCTACGAGCAGTACTTC. Translation: CATSRLAESYEQYF.

V is TRBV11-2 and J is TRBJ1-6; D gene ambiguous. The V end lost 6 bases, the J end lost 5 bases, and 5 bases lay between the germline ends. Germline CDR1 reads SGHAT; CDR2 reads FQNNGV. This CDR3 is built from 12 residues. CDR3 sequence (DNA): TGTGCCAGCAGGGGAAATAATTCACCCCTCCACTTT. Translating it yields CASRGNNSPLHF.